Below, 12 T cell receptor beta chains from the same sample are listed, as sequenced in a study of T cell repertoires in cytomegalovirus infection (dated by TCRdb to about 2019). The listed sequencing device is Illumina HiSeq 1500. The public reads were run again by TCRdb, first through fastp at Q25 and then through MiXCR, and only productive beta chains were kept. Rows matching on CDR3 protein sequence are summarized as one entry with the most common DNA and genes. The sample table lists about 310,000 distinct CDR3 sequences, roughly 15% of them with a count of one. Of the sample, around 11% is held by the ten largest clones. The sequencing sample was made of PBMCs. These receptors were collected from a human donor in good health (CMV status not recorded). Some clones in this sample may be carry-over from other donors' samples.

This clonotype was found many times. The CDR3 protein is CASSSLSGNQPQHF. DNA for the CDR3: TGTGCCAGCAGCTCCCTTTCGGGCAATCAGCCCCAGCATTTT. V and J are TRBV7-2 and TRBJ1-5; D ambiguous. Germline lookup yields CDR1 SGHTA and CDR2 FQGNSA. The CDR3 extends over 14 amino acids. The V end lost 4 bases, the J end lost 2 bases, and 9 bases lay between the germline ends. The full variable domain, its missing parts supplied by reference TRBV7-2 and TRBJ1-5, is GAGVSQSPSNKVTEKGKDVELRCDPISGHTALYWYRQSLGQGLEFLIYFQGNSAPDKSGLPSDRFSAERTGGSVSTLTIQRTQQEDSAVYLCASSSLSGNQPQHFGDGTRLSIL.

At least ten counts were recorded for this clonotype. The chain joins TRBV7-8 to TRBJ1-6; possible D gene TRBD1, 5 bases. The CDR3 runs to 16 residues. Germline V lookup: CDR1 SGHVS, CDR2 FQNEAQ. Trimming left V 0 bases short and J 12 bases short, with 18 bases between. The CDR3 nucleotides read TGTGCCAGCAGCTTAGCCTCCTATAGGGGCCGTGAACCCCTCCACTTT. Encoded protein: CASSLASYRGREPLHF.

The chain employs TRBV10-3 and TRBJ2-5; TRBD1 or TRBD2 may be the D gene (5 bases each). The V gene's germline CDR1 is ENHRY and CDR2 SYGVKD. V was shortened by 6 bases and J by 3 bases, with 11 bases between the two germline ends. This CDR3 comprises 13 residues. CDR3 sequence: CAIRGDGKETQYF. The CDR3 bases are TGTGCCATCAGGGGGGACGGAAAAGAGACCCAGTACTTC.

The chain has TRBV6-6 and TRBJ1-4; 8 bases line up with TRBD1. Trimming took 6 bases from V and 1 from J; bases not matched to a gene: 7. Germline CDR1 is MNHNY and CDR2 is SVGAGI (reference sequence). This CDR3 has 16 amino acids. The CDR3 spells CASRTTGEGTNEKLFF. In nucleotides, the CDR3 is TGTGCCAGCAGGACGACAGGGGAGGGAACTAATGAAAAACTGTTTTTT.

This clonotype has a count of ten or more. The gene calls are TRBV4-2 and TRBJ1-2; possibly TRBD1 for D (5 bases). V was cut by 0 bases and J by 2 bases, with 10 bases left in between. CDR3 length: 15 residues. CDR1 and CDR2 from the germline V gene are LGHNA and YNFKEQ. This CDR3 reads CASSQDAQGNYGYTF. CDR3 DNA sequence: TGTGCCAGCAGCCAAGATGCCCAGGGAAACTATGGCTACACCTTC.

Many counts were recorded for this clonotype. The rearrangement joins TRBV7-2 to TRBJ2-2, with D perhaps matching TRBD2 (6 bases). The ends were cut back, 6 bases at V and 6 bases at J, with 20 bases in the middle. This CDR3 region has 16 residues. Germline V gene data show CDR1 as SGHTA and CDR2 as FQGNSA. The CDR3 loop is CASRWPGPRGSGELFF. The DNA for the CDR3 is TGTGCCAGCAGATGGCCGGGCCCACGGGGGTCCGGGGAGCTGTTTTTT. The variable domain in full, completed from reference TRBV7-2 and TRBJ2-2, reads GAGVSQSPSNKVTEKGKDVELRCDPISGHTALYWYRQSLGQGLEFLIYFQGNSAPDKSGLPSDRFSAERTGGSVSTLTIQRTQQEDSAVYLCASRWPGPRGSGELFFGEGSRLTVL.

At least ten counts were recorded for this clonotype. The chain links TRBV7-2 to TRBJ1-2; 8 nucleotides match TRBD1. V was clipped by 5 bases and J by 4 bases; unmatched bases: 12. Germline V lookup: CDR1 SGHTA, CDR2 FQGNSA. This CDR3 has 16 residues. This chain's CDR3 is CASSTMGQALTYGYTF. The CDR3 DNA reads as TGTGCCAGCAGCACGATGGGACAGGCTCTGACCTATGGCTACACCTTC. Supplemented by reference TRBV7-2 and TRBJ1-2, the full variable domain reads GAGVSQSPSNKVTEKGKDVELRCDPISGHTALYWYRQSLGQGLEFLIYFQGNSAPDKSGLPSDRFSAERTGGSVSTLTIQRTQQEDSAVYLCASSTMGQALTYGYTFGSGTRLTVV.

This clonotype was recorded a few times. The rearrangement uses TRBV14 and TRBJ1-4; 9 bases are a match to TRBD1. Losses at the gene ends were 4 bases for V and 8 bases for J; bases not matched to a gene: 8. Germline CDR1 SGHDN, CDR2 FVKESK. CDR3 length: 15 residues. CDR3 sequence: CASSRRDRVGEKLFF. CDR3 bases: TGTGCCAGCAGCCGGAGGGACAGGGTCGGCGAAAAACTGTTTTTT.

There are a few counts of this clonotype. This sequence joins TRBV20-1 and TRBJ2-3, with D uncertain. V lost 3 bases, J lost 4 bases, and 8 bases lay in between. There are 12 residues in the CDR3. Germline assignment: CDR1 DFQATT and CDR2 SNEGSKA (reference sequence). CDR3 loop: CSASGWADTQYF. CDR3 in DNA: TGCAGTGCTAGTGGGTGGGCAGATACGCAGTATTTT.

The table lists this clonotype with a count of one. The V call is TRBV20-1, the J call TRBJ1-5; TRBD1 is a possible D gene (5 bases). Germline CDR1 reads DFQATT; CDR2 reads SNEGSKA (reference sequence). V lost 6 bases to trimming and J lost 11 bases, with 20 bases between them. This CDR3 spans 13 amino acids. This CDR3 is CSARISGSGAQHF. CDR3 in DNA: TGCAGTGCCCGCATTAGTGGGTCGGGGGCCCAGCATTTT.

This clonotype was seen ten or more times. J is TRBJ2-7 and V is TRBV7-2; the D call may be TRBD1 or TRBD2 (6 bases each). Per the germline V gene, CDR1 is SGHTA and CDR2 is FQGNSA. The CDR3 length is 19 residues. The V and J ends lost 2 bases and 3 bases respectively, with 26 bases between them. CDR3 amino acids: CASSLSRVRGGPRLYEQYF. In nucleotides, the CDR3 is TGTGCCAGCAGCTTAAGCCGCGTTAGAGGGGGGCCGAGACTCTACGAGCAGTACTTC. The complete variable domain, with remaining parts taken from reference TRBV7-2 and TRBJ2-7, reads GAGVSQSPSNKVTEKGKDVELRCDPISGHTALYWYRQSLGQGLEFLIYFQGNSAPDKSGLPSDRFSAERTGGSVSTLTIQRTQQEDSAVYLCASSLSRVRGGPRLYEQYFGPGTRLTVT.

The chain uses TRBV4-1 and TRBJ1-2, with 10 bases identical to TRBD1. The length of the CDR3 is 19 residues. V gave up 3 bases and J gave up 4 bases; unmatched junction bases: 17. Germline-derived CDR1 and CDR2 are MGHRA and YSYEKL. The CDR3 here is CASSHKPGQGYDGGYGYTF. DNA for the CDR3: TGCGCCAGCAGCCATAAGCCGGGACAGGGGTACGACGGAGGCTATGGCTACACCTTC.